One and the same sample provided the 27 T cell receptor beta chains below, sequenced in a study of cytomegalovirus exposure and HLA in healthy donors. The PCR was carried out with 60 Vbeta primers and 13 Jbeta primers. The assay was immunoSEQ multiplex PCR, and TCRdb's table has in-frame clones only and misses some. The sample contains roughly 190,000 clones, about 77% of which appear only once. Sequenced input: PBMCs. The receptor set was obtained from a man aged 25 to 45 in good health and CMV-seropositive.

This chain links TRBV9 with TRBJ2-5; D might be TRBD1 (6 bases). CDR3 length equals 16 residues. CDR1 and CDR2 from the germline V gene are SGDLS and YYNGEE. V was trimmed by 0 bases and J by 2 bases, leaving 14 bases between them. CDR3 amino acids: CASSVGQGTRQETQYF. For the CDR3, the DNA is TGTGCCAGCAGCGTAGGGCAGGGGACGAGACAAGAGACCCAGTACTTC.

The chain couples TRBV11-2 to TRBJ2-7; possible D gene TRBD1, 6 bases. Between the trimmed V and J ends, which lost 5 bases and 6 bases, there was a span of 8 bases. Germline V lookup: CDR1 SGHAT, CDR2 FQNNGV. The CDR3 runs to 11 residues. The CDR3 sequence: CASSLRGEQYF. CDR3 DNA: TGTGCCAGCAGCCTCAGGGGCGAGCAGTACTTC.

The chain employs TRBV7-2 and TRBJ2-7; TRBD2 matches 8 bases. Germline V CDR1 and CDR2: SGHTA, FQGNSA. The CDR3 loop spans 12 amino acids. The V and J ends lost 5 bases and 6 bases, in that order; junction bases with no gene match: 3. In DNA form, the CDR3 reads TGTGCCAGCAGCCCGGGACTAGTCGAGCAGTACTTC. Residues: CASSPGLVEQYF.

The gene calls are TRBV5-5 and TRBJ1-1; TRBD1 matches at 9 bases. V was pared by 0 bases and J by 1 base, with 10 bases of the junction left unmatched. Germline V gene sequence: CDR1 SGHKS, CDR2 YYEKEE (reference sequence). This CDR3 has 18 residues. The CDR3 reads CASSLAMGTGRTNTEAFF. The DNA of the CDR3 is TGTGCCAGCAGCTTGGCCATGGGGACAGGGAGGACGAACACTGAAGCTTTCTTT.

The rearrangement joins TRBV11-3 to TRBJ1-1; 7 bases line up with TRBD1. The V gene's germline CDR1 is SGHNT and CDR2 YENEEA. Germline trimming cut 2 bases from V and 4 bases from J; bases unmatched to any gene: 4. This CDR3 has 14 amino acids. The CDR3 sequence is CASSLRGQGTEAFF. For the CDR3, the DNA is TGTGCCAGCAGCTTAAGGGGGCAGGGCACTGAAGCTTTCTTT.

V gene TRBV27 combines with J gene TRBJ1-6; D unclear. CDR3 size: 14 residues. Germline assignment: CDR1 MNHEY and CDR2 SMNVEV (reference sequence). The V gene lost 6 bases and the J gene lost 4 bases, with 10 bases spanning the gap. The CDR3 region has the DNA TGTGCCAGCAGACTGGGCCCGTATAATTCACCCCTCCACTTT. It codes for CASRLGPYNSPLHF.

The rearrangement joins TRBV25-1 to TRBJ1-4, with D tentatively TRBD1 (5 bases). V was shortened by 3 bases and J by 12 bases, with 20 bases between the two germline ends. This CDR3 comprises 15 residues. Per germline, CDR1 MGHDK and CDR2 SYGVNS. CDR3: CASSDTPGGGIELFF. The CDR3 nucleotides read TGTGCCAGCAGTGATACCCCTGGGGGGGGGATAGAACTGTTTTTT.

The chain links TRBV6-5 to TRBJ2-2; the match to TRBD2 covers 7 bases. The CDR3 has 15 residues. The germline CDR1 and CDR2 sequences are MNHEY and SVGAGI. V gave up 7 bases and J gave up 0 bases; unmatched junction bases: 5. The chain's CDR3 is CASTLAVPNTGELFF. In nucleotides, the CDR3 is TGTGCCAGCACCCTAGCGGTCCCGAACACCGGGGAGCTGTTTTTT.

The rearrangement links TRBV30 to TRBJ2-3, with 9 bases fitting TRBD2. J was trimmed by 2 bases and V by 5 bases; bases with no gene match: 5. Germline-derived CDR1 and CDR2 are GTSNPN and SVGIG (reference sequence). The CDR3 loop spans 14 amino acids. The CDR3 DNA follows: TGTGCCTGGGTAGCGGGAGTGAACACAGATACGCAGTATTTT. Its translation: CAWVAGVNTDTQYF. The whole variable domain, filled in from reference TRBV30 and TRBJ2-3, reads SQTIHQWPATLVQPVGSPLSLECTVEGTSNPNLYWYRQAAGRGLQLLFYSVGIGQISSEVPQNLSASRPQDRQFILSSKKLLLSDSGFYLCAWVAGVNTDTQYFGPGTRLTVL.

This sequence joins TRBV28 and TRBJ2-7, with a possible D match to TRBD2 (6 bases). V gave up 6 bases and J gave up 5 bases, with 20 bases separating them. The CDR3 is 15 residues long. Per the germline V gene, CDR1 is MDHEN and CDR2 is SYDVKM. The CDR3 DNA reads TGTGCCAGCAGCCCTACTAGCACTCTCGGAGACGAGCAGTACTTC. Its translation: CASSPTSTLGDEQYF.

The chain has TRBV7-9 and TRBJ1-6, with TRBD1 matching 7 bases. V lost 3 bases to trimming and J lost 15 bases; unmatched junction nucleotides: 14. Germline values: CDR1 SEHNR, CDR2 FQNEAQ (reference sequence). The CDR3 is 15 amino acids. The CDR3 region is CASSFSTGSIVLLHF. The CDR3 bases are TGTGCCAGCAGCTTCTCGACAGGGTCTATCGTTCTCCTCCACTTT.

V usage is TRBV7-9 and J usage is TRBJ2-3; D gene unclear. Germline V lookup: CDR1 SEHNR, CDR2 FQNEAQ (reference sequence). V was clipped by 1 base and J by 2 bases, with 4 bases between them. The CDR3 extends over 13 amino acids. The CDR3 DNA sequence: TGTGCCAGCAGCTTAGACAACACAGATACGCAGTATTTT. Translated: CASSLDNTDTQYF.

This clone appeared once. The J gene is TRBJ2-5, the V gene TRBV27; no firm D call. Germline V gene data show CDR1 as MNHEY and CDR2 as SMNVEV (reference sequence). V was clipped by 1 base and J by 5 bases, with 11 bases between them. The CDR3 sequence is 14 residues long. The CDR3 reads CASSLYRSRETQYF. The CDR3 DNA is TGTGCCAGCAGTTTATATAGGAGTCGGGAGACCCAGTACTTC.

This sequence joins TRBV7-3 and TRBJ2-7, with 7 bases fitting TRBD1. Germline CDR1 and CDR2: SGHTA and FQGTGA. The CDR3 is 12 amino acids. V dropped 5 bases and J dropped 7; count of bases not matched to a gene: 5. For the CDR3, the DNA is TGTGCCAGCAGCCCCACAGGGGATGAGCAGTACTTC. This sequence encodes CASSPTGDEQYF.

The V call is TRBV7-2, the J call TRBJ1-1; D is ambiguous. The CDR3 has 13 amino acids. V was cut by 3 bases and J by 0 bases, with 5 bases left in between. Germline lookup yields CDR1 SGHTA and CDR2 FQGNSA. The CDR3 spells CASSFDMNTEAFF. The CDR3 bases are TGTGCCAGCAGCTTTGACATGAACACTGAAGCTTTCTTT.

CDR3 sequence (DNA): TGTGCCAGTAGTATACGGCTAGCGGGAGGTAGCTCCTACGAGCAGTACTTC. This encodes CASSIRLAGGSSYEQYF. The chain carries TRBV19 and TRBJ2-7; TRBD2 agrees at 11 bases. Germline V gives CDR1 LNHDA, CDR2 SQIVND (reference sequence). V dropped 2 bases and J dropped 0; count of bases not matched to a gene: 6. CDR3 length: 17 amino acids.

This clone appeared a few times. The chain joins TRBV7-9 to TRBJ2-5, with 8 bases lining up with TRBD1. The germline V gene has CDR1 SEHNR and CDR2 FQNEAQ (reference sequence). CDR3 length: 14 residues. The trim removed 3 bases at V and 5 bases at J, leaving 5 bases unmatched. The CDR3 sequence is CASSFRQGLETQYF. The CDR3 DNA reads TGTGCCAGCAGCTTCCGACAGGGGCTGGAGACCCAGTACTTC.

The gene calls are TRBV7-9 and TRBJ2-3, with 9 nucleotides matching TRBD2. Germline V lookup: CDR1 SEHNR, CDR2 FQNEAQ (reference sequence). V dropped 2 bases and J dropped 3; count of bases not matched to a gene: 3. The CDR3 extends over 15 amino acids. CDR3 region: CASSLSGRRTDTQYF. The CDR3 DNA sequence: TGTGCCAGCAGCTTAAGCGGGAGGAGGACAGATACGCAGTATTTT.

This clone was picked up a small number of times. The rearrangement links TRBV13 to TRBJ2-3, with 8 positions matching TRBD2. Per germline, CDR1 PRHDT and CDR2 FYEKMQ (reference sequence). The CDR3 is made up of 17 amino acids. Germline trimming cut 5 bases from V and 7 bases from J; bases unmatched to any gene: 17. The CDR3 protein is CASSLGPLAGGRNTQYF. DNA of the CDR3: TGTGCCAGCAGCCTCGGGCCCCTGGCGGGAGGACGTAATACGCAGTATTTT. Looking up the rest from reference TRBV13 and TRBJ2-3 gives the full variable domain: AAGVIQSPRHLIKEKRETATLKCYPIPRHDTVYWYQQGPGQDPQFLISFYEKMQSDKGSIPDRFSAQQFSDYHSELNMSSLELGDSALYFCASSLGPLAGGRNTQYFGPGTRLTVL.

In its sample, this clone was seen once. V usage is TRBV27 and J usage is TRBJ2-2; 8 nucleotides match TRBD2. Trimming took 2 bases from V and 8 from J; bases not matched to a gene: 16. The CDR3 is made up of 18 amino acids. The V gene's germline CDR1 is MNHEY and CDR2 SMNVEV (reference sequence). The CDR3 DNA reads TGTGCCAGCAGTTTAAAGAGCGGGGATAGCGGGAATCGAGGGGAGCTGTTTTTT. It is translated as CASSLKSGDSGNRGELFF.

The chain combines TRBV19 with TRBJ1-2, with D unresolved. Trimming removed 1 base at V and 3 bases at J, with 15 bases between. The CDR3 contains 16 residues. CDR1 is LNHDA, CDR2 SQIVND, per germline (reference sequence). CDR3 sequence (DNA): TGTGCCAGTAGTATAGGAGGCGGGAGTCCTTACTATGGCTACACCTTC. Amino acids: CASSIGGGSPYYGYTF.

The CDR3: CASTGTWGDYYGYTF. In DNA form, the CDR3 reads TGCGCCAGCACGGGAACTTGGGGTGATTACTATGGCTACACCTTC. This chain joins TRBV5-1 and TRBJ1-2; the D is unclear. Germline lookup yields CDR1 SGHRS and CDR2 YFSETQ. The CDR3 has 15 amino acids. V was clipped by 6 bases and J by 3 bases, with 18 bases between them.

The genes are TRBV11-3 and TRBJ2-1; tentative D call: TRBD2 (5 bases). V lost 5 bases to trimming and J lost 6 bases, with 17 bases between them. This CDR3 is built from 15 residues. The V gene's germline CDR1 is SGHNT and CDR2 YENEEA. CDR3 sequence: CASSLLGIAGNEQFF. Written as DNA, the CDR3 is TGTGCCAGCAGCCTCCTCGGCATCGCGGGCAATGAGCAGTTCTTC.

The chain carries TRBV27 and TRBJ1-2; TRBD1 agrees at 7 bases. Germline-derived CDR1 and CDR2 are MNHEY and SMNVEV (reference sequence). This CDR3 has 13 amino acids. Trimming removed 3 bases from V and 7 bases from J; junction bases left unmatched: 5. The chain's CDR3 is CASSFSGGGGYTF. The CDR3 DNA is TGTGCCAGCAGTTTCTCAGGGGGAGGTGGCTACACCTTC.

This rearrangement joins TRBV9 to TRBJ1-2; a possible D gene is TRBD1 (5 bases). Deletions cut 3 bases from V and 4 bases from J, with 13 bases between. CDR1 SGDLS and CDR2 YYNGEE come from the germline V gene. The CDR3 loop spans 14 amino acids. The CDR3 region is CASSAGGTAYGYTF. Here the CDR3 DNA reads TGTGCCAGCAGCGCCGGGGGGACCGCCTATGGCTACACCTTC.

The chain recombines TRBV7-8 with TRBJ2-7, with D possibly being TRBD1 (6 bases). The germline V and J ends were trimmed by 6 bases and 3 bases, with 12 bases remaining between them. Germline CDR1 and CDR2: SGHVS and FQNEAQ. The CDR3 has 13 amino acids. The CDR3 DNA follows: TGTGCCAGCAGTAAAGGACAGTTCTACGAGCAGTACTTC. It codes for CASSKGQFYEQYF.

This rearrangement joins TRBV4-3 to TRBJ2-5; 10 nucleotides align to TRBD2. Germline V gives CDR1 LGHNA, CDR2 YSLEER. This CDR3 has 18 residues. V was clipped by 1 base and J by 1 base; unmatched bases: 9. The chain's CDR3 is CASSQGALAGVTQETQYF. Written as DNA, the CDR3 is TGCGCCAGCAGCCAAGGGGCGCTAGCGGGGGTTACCCAAGAGACCCAGTACTTC.